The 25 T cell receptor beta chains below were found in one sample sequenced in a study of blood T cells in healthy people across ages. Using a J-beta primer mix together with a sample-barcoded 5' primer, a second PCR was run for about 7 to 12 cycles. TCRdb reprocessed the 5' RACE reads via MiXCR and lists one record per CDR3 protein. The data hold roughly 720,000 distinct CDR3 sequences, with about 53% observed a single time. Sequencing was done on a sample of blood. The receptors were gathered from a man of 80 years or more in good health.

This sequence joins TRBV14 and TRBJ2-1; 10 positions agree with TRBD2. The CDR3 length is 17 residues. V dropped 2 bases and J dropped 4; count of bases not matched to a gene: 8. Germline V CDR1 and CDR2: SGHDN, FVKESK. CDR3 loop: CASSQRQREGLYNEQFF. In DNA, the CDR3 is TGTGCCAGCAGCCAAAGGCAGCGGGAGGGCCTATACAATGAGCAGTTCTTC. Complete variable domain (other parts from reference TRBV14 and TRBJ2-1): EAGVTQFPSHSVIEKGQTVTLRCDPISGHDNLYWYRRVMGKEIKFLLHFVKESKQDESGMPNNRFLAERTGGTYSTLKVQPAELEDSGVYFCASSQRQREGLYNEQFFGPGTRLTVL.

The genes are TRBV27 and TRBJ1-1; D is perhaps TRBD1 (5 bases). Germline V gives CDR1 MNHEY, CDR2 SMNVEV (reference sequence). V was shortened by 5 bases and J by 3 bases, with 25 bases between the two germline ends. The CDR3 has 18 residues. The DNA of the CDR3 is TGTGCCAGCAGTCACGAAACAGGCCAGGGTAGGCAGTACACTGAAGCTTTCTTT. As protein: CASSHETGQGRQYTEAFF.

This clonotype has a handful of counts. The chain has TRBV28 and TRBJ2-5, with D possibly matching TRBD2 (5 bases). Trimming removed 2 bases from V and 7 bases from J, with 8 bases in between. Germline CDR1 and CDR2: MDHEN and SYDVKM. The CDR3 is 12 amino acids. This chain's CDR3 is CASSLLAGTQYF. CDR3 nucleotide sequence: TGTGCCAGCAGTTTACTGGCGGGGACCCAGTACTTC.

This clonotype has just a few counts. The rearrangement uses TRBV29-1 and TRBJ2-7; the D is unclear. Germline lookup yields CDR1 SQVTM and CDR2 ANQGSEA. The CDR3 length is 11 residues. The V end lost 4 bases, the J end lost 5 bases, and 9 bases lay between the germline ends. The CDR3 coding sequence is TGCAGCGTTGGGTCTATAAACGAGCAGTACTTC. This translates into CSVGSINEQYF.

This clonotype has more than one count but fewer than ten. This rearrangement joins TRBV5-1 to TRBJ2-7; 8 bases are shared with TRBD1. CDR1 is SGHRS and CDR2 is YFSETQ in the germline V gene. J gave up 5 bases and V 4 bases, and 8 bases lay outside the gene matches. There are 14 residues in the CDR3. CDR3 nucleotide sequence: TGCGCCAGCAGCGACGGACAGGGTTGGAACGAGCAGTACTTC. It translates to CASSDGQGWNEQYF.

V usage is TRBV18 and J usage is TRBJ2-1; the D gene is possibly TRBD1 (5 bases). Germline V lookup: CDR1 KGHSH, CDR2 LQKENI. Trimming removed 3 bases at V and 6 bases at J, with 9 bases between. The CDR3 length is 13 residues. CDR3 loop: CASSPGQPNEQFF. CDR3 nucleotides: TGTGCCAGCTCACCGGGGCAGCCCAATGAGCAGTTCTTC. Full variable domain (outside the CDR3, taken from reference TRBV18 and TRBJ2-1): NAGVMQNPRHLVRRRGQEARLRCSPMKGHSHVYWYRQLPEEGLKFMVYLQKENIIDESGMPKERFSAEFPKEGPSILRIQQVVRGDSAAYFCASSPGQPNEQFFGPGTRLTVL.

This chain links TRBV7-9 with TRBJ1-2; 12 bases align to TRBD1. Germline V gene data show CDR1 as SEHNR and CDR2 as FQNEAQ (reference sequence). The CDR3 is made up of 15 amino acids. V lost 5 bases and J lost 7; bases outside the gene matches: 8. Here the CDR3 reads CASSTGTGGSSGYTF. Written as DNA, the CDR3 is TGTGCCAGCAGCACCGGGACAGGGGGCTCCTCTGGCTACACCTTC.

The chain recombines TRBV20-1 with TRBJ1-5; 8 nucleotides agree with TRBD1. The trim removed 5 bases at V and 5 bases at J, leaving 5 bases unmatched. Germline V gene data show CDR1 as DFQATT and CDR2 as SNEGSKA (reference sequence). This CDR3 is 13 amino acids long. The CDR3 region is CSALDRVDQPQHF. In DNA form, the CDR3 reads TGCAGTGCTCTGGACAGGGTTGATCAGCCCCAGCATTTT.

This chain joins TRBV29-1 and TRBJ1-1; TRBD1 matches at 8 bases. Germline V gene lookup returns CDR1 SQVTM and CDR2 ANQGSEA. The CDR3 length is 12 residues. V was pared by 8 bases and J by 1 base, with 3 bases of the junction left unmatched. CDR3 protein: CSSDRGNTEAFF. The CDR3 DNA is TGCAGCTCTGACAGGGGGAACACTGAAGCTTTCTTT.

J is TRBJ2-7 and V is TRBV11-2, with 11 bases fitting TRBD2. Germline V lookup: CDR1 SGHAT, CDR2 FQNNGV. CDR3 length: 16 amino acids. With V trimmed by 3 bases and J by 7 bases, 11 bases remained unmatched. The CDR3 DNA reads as TGTGCCAGCAGCTTCACTAGCGGGAGTAACTACAATGAGCAGTACTTC. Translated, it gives CASSFTSGSNYNEQYF.

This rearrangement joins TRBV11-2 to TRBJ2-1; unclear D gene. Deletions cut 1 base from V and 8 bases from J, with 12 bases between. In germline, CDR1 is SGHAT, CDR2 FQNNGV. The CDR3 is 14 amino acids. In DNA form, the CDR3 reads TGTGCCAGCAGCTTAGGGGGAAGCCTCGATGAGCAGTTCTTC. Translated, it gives CASSLGGSLDEQFF.

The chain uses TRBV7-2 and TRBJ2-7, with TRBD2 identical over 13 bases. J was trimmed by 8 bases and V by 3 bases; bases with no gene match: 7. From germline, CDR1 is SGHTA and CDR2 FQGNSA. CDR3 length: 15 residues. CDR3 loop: CASSFGLAGAPQQYF. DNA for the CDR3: TGTGCCAGCAGCTTCGGACTAGCGGGAGCCCCGCAGCAGTACTTC.

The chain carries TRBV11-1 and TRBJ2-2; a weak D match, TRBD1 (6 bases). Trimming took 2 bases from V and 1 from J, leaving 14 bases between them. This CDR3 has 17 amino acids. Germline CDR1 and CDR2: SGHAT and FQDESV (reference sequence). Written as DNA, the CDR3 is TGTGCCAGCAGCTTAAGACAGGAGACGTTGAACACCGGGGAGCTGTTTTTT. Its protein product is CASSLRQETLNTGELFF.

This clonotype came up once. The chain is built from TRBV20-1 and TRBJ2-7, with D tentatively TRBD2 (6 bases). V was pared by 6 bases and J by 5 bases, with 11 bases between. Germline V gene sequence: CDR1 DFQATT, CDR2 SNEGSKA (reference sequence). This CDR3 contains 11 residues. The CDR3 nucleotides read TGCAGTGCGGCTGGGGAGGACGAGCAGTACTTC. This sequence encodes CSAAGEDEQYF.

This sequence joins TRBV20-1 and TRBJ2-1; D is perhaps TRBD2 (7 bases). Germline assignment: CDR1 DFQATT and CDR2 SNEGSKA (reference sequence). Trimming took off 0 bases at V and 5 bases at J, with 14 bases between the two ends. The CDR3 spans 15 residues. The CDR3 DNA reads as TGCAGTGCTAGAGATGGGGGGCGGGGGAACAATGAGCAGTTCTTC. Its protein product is CSARDGGRGNNEQFF.

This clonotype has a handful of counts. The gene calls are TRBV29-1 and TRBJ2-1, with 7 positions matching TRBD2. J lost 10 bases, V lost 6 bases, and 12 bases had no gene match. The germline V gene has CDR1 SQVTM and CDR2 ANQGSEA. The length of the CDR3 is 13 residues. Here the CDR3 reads CSVWTSLHGEQFF. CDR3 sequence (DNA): TGCAGCGTATGGACTAGTCTTCACGGAGAGCAGTTCTTC.

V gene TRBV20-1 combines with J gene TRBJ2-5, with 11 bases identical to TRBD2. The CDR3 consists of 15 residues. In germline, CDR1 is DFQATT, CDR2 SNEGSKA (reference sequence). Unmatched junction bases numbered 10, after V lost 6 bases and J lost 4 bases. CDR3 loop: CSALLTSGDGETQYF. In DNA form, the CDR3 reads TGCAGTGCCCTCCTGACTAGCGGGGATGGAGAGACCCAGTACTTC.

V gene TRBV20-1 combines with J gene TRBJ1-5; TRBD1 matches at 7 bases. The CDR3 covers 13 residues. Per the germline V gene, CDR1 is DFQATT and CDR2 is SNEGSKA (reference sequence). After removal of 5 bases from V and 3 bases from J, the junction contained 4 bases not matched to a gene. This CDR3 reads CSAGGQSNQPQHF. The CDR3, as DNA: TGCAGTGCTGGGGGACAGTCCAATCAGCCCCAGCATTTT.

Here the CDR3 reads CASSIGRTETWGHRYAYF. The CDR3 nucleotides read TGTGCCAGCAGTATTGGGCGGACGGAAACTTGGGGACACAGGTACGCGTATTTT. The V call is TRBV2, the J call TRBJ2-3, with TRBD1 as a possible D gene (6 bases). This CDR3 is 18 amino acids long. Trimming took off 5 bases at V and 14 bases at J, with 35 bases between the two ends. Germline V CDR1 and CDR2: SNHLY, FYNNEI.

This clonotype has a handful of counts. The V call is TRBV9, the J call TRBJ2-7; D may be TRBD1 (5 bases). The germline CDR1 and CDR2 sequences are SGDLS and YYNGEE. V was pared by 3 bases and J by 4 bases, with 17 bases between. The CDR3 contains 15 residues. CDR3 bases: TGTGCCAGCAGCGAAGGGGCAGGGATGGTATACGAGCAGTACTTC. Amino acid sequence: CASSEGAGMVYEQYF.

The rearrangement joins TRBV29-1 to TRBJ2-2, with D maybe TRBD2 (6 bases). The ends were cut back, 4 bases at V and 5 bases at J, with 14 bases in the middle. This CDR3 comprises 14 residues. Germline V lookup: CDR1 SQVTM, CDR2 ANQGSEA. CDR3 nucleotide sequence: TGCAGCGTTGCCCTTACGGGAGATACCGGGGAGCTGTTTTTT. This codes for CSVALTGDTGELFF.

CDR3 residues: CASSPPWGSSTDTQYF. The CDR3 DNA is TGTGCCAGCTCACCACCATGGGGGTCGAGCACAGATACGCAGTATTTT. This rearrangement joins TRBV18 to TRBJ2-3, with D tentatively TRBD1 or TRBD2 (5 bases each). Germline CDR1 is KGHSH and CDR2 is LQKENI. Trimming removed 0 bases from V and 0 bases from J, with 10 bases in between. This CDR3 comprises 16 residues.

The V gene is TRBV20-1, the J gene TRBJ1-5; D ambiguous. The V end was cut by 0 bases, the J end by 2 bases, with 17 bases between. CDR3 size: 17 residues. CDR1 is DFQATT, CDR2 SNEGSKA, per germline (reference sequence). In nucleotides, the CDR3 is TGCAGTGCTAGAGATAGTAGGCAGGCTAAGGGCAATCAGCCCCAGCATTTT. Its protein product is CSARDSRQAKGNQPQHF.

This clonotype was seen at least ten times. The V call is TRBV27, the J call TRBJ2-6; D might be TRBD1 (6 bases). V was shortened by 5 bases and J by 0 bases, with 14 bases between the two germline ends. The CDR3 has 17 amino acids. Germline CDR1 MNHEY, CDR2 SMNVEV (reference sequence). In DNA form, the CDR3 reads TGTGCCAGCAGTCGTGGCCGGACAGACTCTGGGGCCAACGTCCTGACTTTC. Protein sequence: CASSRGRTDSGANVLTF.

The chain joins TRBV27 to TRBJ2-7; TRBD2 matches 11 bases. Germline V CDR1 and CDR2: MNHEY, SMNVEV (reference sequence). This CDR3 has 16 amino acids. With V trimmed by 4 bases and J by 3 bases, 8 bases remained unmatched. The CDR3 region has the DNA TGTGCCAGCAGTTCCCTTAGCGGGAGGGCCCACTACGAGCAGTACTTC. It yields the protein CASSSLSGRAHYEQYF.